This T cell receptor (beta chain) was identified in a study of chemoradiotherapy in HPV16-positive cancers. Sequencing was performed with immunoSEQ multiplex PCR; in TCRdb, only in-frame clones are kept and a portion is missing. Found here are about 53,000 clones, more than 75% of them singletons; the top ten hold approximately 3.5%. With regard to this clone: The antigen remains unidentified.

Over chemoradiotherapy, repertoires were sampled more than once. General observations from the study: Non-HPV-specific T cells did not expand in tumors during treatment, whereas candidate HPV-specific clones and E7-related motifs did.

CDR3 length equals 13 residues. Germline CDR1 SQVTM, CDR2 ANQGSEA. The V end lost 3 bases, the J end lost 3 bases, and 12 bases lay between the germline ends. Sequenced here: blood, sampled from a patient who underwent chemoradiotherapy. This clonotype originated in a human donor with HPV-associated anogenital cancer. The chain joins TRBV29-1 to TRBJ2-7, with D unclear. CDR3 residues: CSVEGKTVYEQYF. The DNA of the CDR3 is TGCAGCGTTGAGGGCAAAACCGTCTACGAGCAGTACTTC.